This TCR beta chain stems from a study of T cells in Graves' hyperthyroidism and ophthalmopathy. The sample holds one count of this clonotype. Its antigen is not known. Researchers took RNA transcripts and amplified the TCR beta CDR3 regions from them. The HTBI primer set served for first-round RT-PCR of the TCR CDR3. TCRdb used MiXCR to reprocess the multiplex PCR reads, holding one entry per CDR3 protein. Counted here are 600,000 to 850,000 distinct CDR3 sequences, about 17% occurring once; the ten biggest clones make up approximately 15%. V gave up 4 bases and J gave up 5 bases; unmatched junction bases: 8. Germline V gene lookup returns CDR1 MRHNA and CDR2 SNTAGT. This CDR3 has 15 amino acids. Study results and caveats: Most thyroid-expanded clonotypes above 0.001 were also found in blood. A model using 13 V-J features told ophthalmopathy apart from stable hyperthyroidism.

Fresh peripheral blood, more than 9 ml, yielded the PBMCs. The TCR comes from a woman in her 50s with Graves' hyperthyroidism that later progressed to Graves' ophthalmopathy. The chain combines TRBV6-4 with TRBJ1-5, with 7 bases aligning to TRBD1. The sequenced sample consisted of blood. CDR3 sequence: CASSATGTADQPQHF. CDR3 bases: TGTGCCAGCAGTGCCACCGGGACAGCGGATCAGCCCCAGCATTTT.